This T cell receptor (beta chain) was retrieved from a study of cytomegalovirus exposure and HLA in healthy donors. Study overall: Of the donors genotyped, 398 in all, about 80% fell in the Caucasian-associated ancestry cluster.

General study points: It was around 160 TCR beta chains that were listed as cytomegalovirus-associated. In a later analysis, an Asian-associated ancestry cluster reportedly showed fewer N-insertions than the roughly 730-donor mean. Across HLA loci, a later analysis found differing TCR association rates, with DRB1 most and HLA-C fewest.

Notes on this clone: What it binds is unknown.

V lost 0 bases and J lost 3; bases outside the gene matches: 4. The germline V gene encodes CDR1 SGHRS and CDR2 YFSETQ. This CDR3 comprises 15 residues. The primer mix had 60 Vbeta and 13 Jbeta primers. Sequencing used immunoSEQ multiplex PCR; TCRdb keeps in-frame clones, though not all of them. Its table lists under 70,000 clones. This clonotype was obtained from a man aged 50-60 years in good health and CMV-seropositive. The chain has TRBV5-1 and TRBJ2-3; 7 nucleotides align to TRBD1. Sequenced material: PBMCs. CDR3 bases: TGCGCCAGCAGCTTGGCGGGACAGTCGACAGATACGCAGTATTTT. It specifies CASSLAGQSTDTQYF.